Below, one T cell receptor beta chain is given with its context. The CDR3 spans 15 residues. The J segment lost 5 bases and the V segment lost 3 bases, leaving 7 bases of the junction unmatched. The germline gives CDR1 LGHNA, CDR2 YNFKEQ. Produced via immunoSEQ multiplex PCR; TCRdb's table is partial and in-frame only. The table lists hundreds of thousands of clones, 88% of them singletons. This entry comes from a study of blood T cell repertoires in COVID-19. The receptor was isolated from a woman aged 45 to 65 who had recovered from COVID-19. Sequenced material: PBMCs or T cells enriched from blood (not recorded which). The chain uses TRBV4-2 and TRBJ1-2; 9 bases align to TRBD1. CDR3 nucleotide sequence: TGTGCCAGCAGCCAGGGGCAGACAGGGGGTTATGGCTACACCTTC. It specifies CASSQGQTGGYGYTF.